The next 4 T cell receptor beta chains were all read from a single sample in a study of PD-L1 blockade in urothelial cancer. Only in-frame clones appear in the TCRdb table, and some are missing; sequencing was by immunoSEQ multiplex PCR. The sample yields about 20,000 clones, 70% to 90% seen once. The sequences come from PBMCs, collected around atezolizumab (anti-PD-L1) treatment. The origin of the receptors is a man aged 45-65 years with urothelial cancer.

V is TRBV27 and J is TRBJ2-3, with TRBD2 matching 7 bases. CDR1 and CDR2 (germline): MNHEY, SMNVEV (reference sequence). This CDR3 has 14 residues. The junction had 12 bases not matched to a gene; V was cut back by 11 bases and J by 4 bases. The DNA of the CDR3 is TGTGCCGGACCCCCGGGAGGTAACGCAGATACGCAGTATTTT. This gives the protein CAGPPGGNADTQYF.

In its sample, this clone was seen once. This sequence joins TRBV9 and TRBJ2-1; tentatively, D is TRBD1 (6 bases). This CDR3 spans 16 amino acids. The germline V gene has CDR1 SGDLS and CDR2 YYNGEE. The germline V and J ends were trimmed by 4 bases and 7 bases, with 21 bases remaining between them. CDR3 nucleotide sequence: TGTGCCAGCAGCCCAGGCGAGGGGGTTTCTGGGAATGAGCAGTTCTTC. This gives the protein CASSPGEGVSGNEQFF.

This clone was picked up one time. This chain uses TRBV6-1 with TRBJ2-3, with D unclear. Looked up from germline, CDR1 is MNHNS and CDR2 is SASEGT. V was cut by 7 bases and J by 9 bases, with 14 bases left in between. The CDR3 spans 12 residues. In DNA form, the CDR3 reads TGTGCCAGCACCCTGACGACTCGGACGCAGTATTTT. This gives the protein CASTLTTRTQYF.

The genes are TRBV4-1 and TRBJ1-2, with D tentatively TRBD1 (5 bases). V was clipped by 1 base and J by 5 bases, with 14 bases between them. CDR3 size: 15 residues. The V gene's germline CDR1 is MGHRA and CDR2 YSYEKL. The DNA of the CDR3 is TGCGCCAGCAGCCAAGGTGGCAGCAGGGATTATGGCTACACCTTC. Translation: CASSQGGSRDYGYTF.